Listed here are 7 T cell receptor beta chains from one sample, sequenced in a study of CXCR3-negative and CXCR3-positive naive CD8 T cells. Which antigens these TCRs recognize remains unknown. Study findings and constraints: A higher hydrophobicity marked the TRB CDR3s of CXCR3-positive naive cells versus CXCR3-negative naive cells.

Carrying UMI labels, the TRB cDNA libraries were prepared through 5' RACE. From the 5' RACE reads, TCRdb lists one entry per CDR3 protein and no DNA. This sample's clone table lists 85,000 to 120,000 distinct CDR3 sequences. The sequenced material came from naive CXCR3+ CD8+ T cells from blood. The subset denotes: CD45RO-CCR7+CD27+CD95- naive CD8+ T cells expressing CXCR3 (TNR3+). The origin of the receptors is a human donor in good health. Some clones in this sample may be carry-over from other donors' samples.

This chain joins TRBV7-9 and TRBJ2-3. Germline CDR1 and CDR2: SEHNR and FQNEAQ (reference sequence). The CDR3 covers 14 residues. CDR3 in amino acids: CASSQSQSTDTQYF.

V and J are TRBV7-9 and TRBJ1-1; TCRdb gives TRBD1 as the D gene, but with no DNA this cannot be confirmed. CDR1 SEHNR and CDR2 FQNEAQ come from the germline V gene (reference sequence). The CDR3 contains 17 residues. The CDR3 sequence: CASSSLDRDFGDTEAFF.

The chain uses TRBV7-9 and TRBJ2-5; with no DNA, the TCRdb D assignment of TRBD1 cannot be verified. The CDR3 totals 14 residues. The germline V gene encodes CDR1 SEHNR and CDR2 FQNEAQ (reference sequence). The CDR3 sequence is CASSLVQGQETQYF.

This sequence joins TRBV28 and TRBJ2-7; TCRdb's D call of TRBD2 is untestable without DNA. CDR3 length: 14 residues. The germline V gene encodes CDR1 MDHEN and CDR2 SYDVKM. CDR3 protein: CASSPYGPQDEQYF.

This chain uses TRBV7-6 with TRBJ2-1. The CDR3 spans 13 residues. Germline lookup yields CDR1 SGHVS and CDR2 FNYEAQ. The CDR3 region is CASSLLVSDEQFF.

The CDR3 loop is CASSESSNQPQHF. The J gene is TRBJ1-5, the V gene TRBV25-1. Per the germline V gene, CDR1 is MGHDK and CDR2 is SYGVNS. The CDR3 spans 13 residues.

The gene calls are TRBV7-9 and TRBJ2-7; absent DNA, TCRdb's TRBD1 call cannot be checked. Per germline, CDR1 SEHNR and CDR2 FQNEAQ (reference sequence). The CDR3 runs to 14 residues. The CDR3 spells CASSQQGLNYEQYF.